This TCR beta chain derives from a study of metastatic and nonmetastatic thyroid tumors. This clone was counted ten times or more. No treatment had been given to any patient before thyroid surgery. TCRdb redid the clone calls on the PCR reads using MiXCR. The sample shows approximately 16,000 clones, about an eighth of them seen only once. Germline V gene data show CDR1 as MNHNS and CDR2 as SASEGT. This CDR3 is built from 14 residues. Trimming removed 6 bases from V and 5 bases from J; junction bases left unmatched: 5. This sequence joins TRBV6-1 and TRBJ2-2; 8 nucleotides agree with TRBD1. The sequencing sample was made of tumor tissue. The TCR sequence derives from a female donor with papillary thyroid cancer or a benign thyroid nodule (not recorded which). Some clones in this sample may be carry-over from other donors' samples. The CDR3 DNA reads TGTGCCAGCAGGACAGGGGCGGGAACCGGGGAGCTGTTTTTT. As protein: CASRTGAGTGELFF.